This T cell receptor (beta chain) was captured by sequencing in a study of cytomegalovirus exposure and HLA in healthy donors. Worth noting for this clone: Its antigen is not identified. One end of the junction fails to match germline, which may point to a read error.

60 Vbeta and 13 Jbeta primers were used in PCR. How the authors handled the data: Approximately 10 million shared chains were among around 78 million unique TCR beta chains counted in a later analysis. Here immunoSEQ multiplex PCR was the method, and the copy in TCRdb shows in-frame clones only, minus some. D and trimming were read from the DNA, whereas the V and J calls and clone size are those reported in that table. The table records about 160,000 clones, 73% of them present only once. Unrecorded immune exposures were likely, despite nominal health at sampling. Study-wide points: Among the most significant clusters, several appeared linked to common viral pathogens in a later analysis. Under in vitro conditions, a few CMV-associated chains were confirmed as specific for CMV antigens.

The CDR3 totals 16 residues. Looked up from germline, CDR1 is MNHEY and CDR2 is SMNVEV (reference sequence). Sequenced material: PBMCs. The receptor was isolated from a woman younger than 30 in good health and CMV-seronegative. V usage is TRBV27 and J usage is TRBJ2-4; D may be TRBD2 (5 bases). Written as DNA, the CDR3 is TGTGCCAGCAGTTTACAGTGGGAGCTAGCCAAAAACAGTCAGTACTTC. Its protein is CASSLQWELAKNSQYF.